Sequencing of this T cell receptor (beta chain) was carried out in a study of CD8+CD57+ T cells in acquired aplastic anemia. Overall study: The mean DNA yield obtained from sorted CD4+ and CD8+ cells came to about 3.2 ug.

CDR3 length: 16 residues. Trimming cost V 2 bases and J 2 bases, with 16 bases left between them. Profiling of TCR beta VDJ combinations and CDR3 sequences used genomic DNA as template. TCRdb ran MiXCR on the reads and lists one entry per CDR3 protein. Among about 200,000 distinct CDR3 sequences listed, 30% to 35% were seen once. This clonotype has at least ten counts. Its antigen is unidentified. The study, taken as a whole, reports: Patients and controls shared over 25 CD8+ CDR3 sequences, which appeared highly expressed in patients and within their immunodominant clones.

The TCR comes from a human donor in good health, serving as a control. The V and J genes are TRBV12-3 or TRBV12-4 and TRBJ2-7; possibly TRBD1 for D (5 bases). Specimen: sorted CD4+, CD8+, or CD8+CD57+ T cells (not recorded which) from PBMCs. CDR3 in DNA: TGTGCCAGCAGTTTATATAAGTGGGGCGGACCCTACGAGCAGTACTTC. It translates to CASSLYKWGGPYEQYF.